The 30 T cell receptor beta chains presented below share a single source sample, sequenced in a study of blood T cell repertoires in COVID-19. The protocol was immunoSEQ multiplex PCR, while the TCRdb copy is restricted to in-frame clones and leaves out a portion. The sample carries 200,000 to 300,000 clones, about 87% recorded once. The sequencing input was PBMCs or T cells enriched from blood (not recorded which). The receptors were sampled from a woman aged 40-49 years with acute COVID-19.

The chain combines TRBV7-9 with TRBJ1-1; D unclear. Germline CDR1 and CDR2: SEHNR and FQNEAQ (reference sequence). The germline V and J ends were trimmed by 2 bases and 11 bases, with 18 bases remaining between them. The CDR3 is made up of 14 amino acids. The CDR3 loop reads CASSLTFPIKEAFF. The CDR3, as DNA: TGTGCCAGCAGCTTAACGTTTCCCATTAAGGAGGCTTTCTTT.

J is TRBJ2-2 and V is TRBV7-3, with unresolved D. Germline V gene lookup returns CDR1 SGHTA and CDR2 FQGTGA. The CDR3 totals 17 residues. V was trimmed by 1 base and J by 4 bases, leaving 16 bases between them. The CDR3 sequence is CASSLSRSVGATGELFF. The CDR3 DNA sequence: TGTGCCAGCAGCTTAAGCCGCAGTGTAGGAGCCACCGGGGAGCTGTTTTTT.

The chain employs TRBV7-2 and TRBJ2-1, with 8 bases aligning to TRBD2. After removal of 5 bases from V and 4 bases from J, the junction contained 7 bases not matched to a gene. This CDR3 has 15 residues. Germline values: CDR1 SGHTA, CDR2 FQGNSA. The CDR3 nucleotides read TGTGCCAGCAGCCTCACGGGAGGGCCATACAATGAGCAGTTCTTC. Translation: CASSLTGGPYNEQFF.

V and J are TRBV20-1 and TRBJ2-6, with unresolved D. The V and J ends lost 3 bases and 4 bases respectively, with 7 bases between them. The CDR3 extends over 13 amino acids. Germline V CDR1 and CDR2: DFQATT, SNEGSKA (reference sequence). CDR3 bases: TGCAGTGCTAGTTCCGGGGGGGCCAACGTCCTGACTTTC. It codes for CSASSGGANVLTF.

The chain combines TRBV25-1 with TRBJ1-1, with D maybe TRBD1 (6 bases). The CDR3 has 14 amino acids. V was pared by 6 bases and J by 4 bases, with 15 bases between. Germline V gene data show CDR1 as MGHDK and CDR2 as SYGVNS. The CDR3 region has the DNA TGTGCCAGCAGAGAACAGGGCGGGAGCACTGAAGCTTTCTTT. Amino acid sequence: CASREQGGSTEAFF.

The chain uses TRBV5-1 and TRBJ2-1; 7 bases line up with TRBD1. Germline V lookup: CDR1 SGHRS, CDR2 YFSETQ. This CDR3 contains 15 residues. Trimming at V came to 4 bases and at J to 3 bases, leaving 7 bases not matched to a gene. CDR3 amino acids: CASSLTGDNYNEQFF. The CDR3, as DNA: TGCGCCAGCAGCCTCACAGGGGATAACTACAATGAGCAGTTCTTC.

The table lists this clone with a few counts. The chain links TRBV6-6 to TRBJ2-3, with 9 nucleotides matching TRBD2. J gave up 1 base and V 5 bases, and 10 bases lay outside the gene matches. Germline loops: CDR1 MNHNY, CDR2 SVGAGI (reference sequence). The CDR3 contains 17 residues. The CDR3 sequence: CASSLISGSFGTDTQYF. The CDR3 nucleotides are TGTGCCAGCAGTCTGATTAGCGGGAGTTTCGGCACAGATACGCAGTATTTT.

V and J are TRBV24-1 and TRBJ1-2; D remains unclear. Germline loops: CDR1 KGHDR, CDR2 SFDVKD. The CDR3 runs 12 residues. Trimming cost V 9 bases and J 4 bases, with 11 bases left between them. The CDR3 sequence is CATGEESYGYTF. Here the CDR3 DNA reads TGTGCCACCGGGGAGGAGAGCTATGGCTACACCTTC.

This clone was seen just once. The genes are TRBV19 and TRBJ2-5; the D gene is possibly TRBD1 (6 bases). The CDR3 has 14 amino acids. From germline, CDR1 is LNHDA and CDR2 SQIVND (reference sequence). V gave up 4 bases and J gave up 2 bases, with 11 bases separating them. CDR3 loop: CASSTGQIQETQYF. The CDR3 nucleotides are TGTGCCAGTAGTACTGGACAGATTCAAGAGACCCAGTACTTC.

This chain uses TRBV11-2 with TRBJ2-3, with D possibly being TRBD2 (6 bases). Deletions cut 5 bases from V and 4 bases from J, with 25 bases between. The CDR3 totals 18 residues. Germline lookup yields CDR1 SGHAT and CDR2 FQNNGV. CDR3 residues: CASSLRPRLGYFSDTQYF. CDR3 nucleotides: TGTGCCAGCAGCCTCAGGCCGAGACTAGGTTATTTCTCAGATACGCAGTATTTT.

This sequence joins TRBV13 and TRBJ1-2; possibly TRBD1 for D (6 bases). CDR1 PRHDT and CDR2 FYEKMQ come from the germline V gene (reference sequence). The CDR3 runs 12 residues. V gave up 5 bases and J gave up 5 bases, with 9 bases separating them. CDR3 bases: TGTGCCAGCAGCCCAGGGGTTTATGGCTACACCTTC. Translation: CASSPGVYGYTF.

This clone was detected only once. The chain recombines TRBV6-5 with TRBJ1-5, with D perhaps matching TRBD1 (5 bases). Trimming took 0 bases from V and 5 from J, leaving 11 bases between them. The CDR3 extends over 15 amino acids. Germline-derived CDR1 and CDR2 are MNHEY and SVGAGI. This CDR3 is CASSYSRRGDQPQHF. The CDR3 nucleotides read TGTGCCAGCAGTTACTCGAGGAGGGGAGATCAGCCCCAGCATTTT.

The chain is built from TRBV5-1 and TRBJ2-3; 7 bases line up with TRBD1. J lost 2 bases, V lost 3 bases, and 3 bases had no gene match. The V gene's germline CDR1 is SGHRS and CDR2 YFSETQ. This CDR3 has 14 amino acids. The CDR3 sequence: CASSWGQTTDTQYF. CDR3 nucleotides: TGCGCCAGCAGCTGGGGACAGACCACAGATACGCAGTATTTT.

The V and J genes are TRBV7-2 and TRBJ2-5; D gene ambiguous. The germline gives CDR1 SGHTA, CDR2 FQGNSA. V was pared by 3 bases and J by 5 bases, with 16 bases between. The CDR3 sequence is 15 residues long. CDR3: CASSFPNGVVETQYF. The DNA for the CDR3 is TGTGCCAGCAGCTTCCCAAACGGTGTTGTGGAGACCCAGTACTTC. Full variable domain (outside the CDR3, taken from reference TRBV7-2 and TRBJ2-5): GAGVSQSPSNKVTEKGKDVELRCDPISGHTALYWYRQSLGQGLEFLIYFQGNSAPDKSGLPSDRFSAERTGGSVSTLTIQRTQQEDSAVYLCASSFPNGVVETQYFGPGTRLLVL.

Comment on this clone: Other DNA sequences in the sample encode the same CDR3. The chain has TRBV6-5 and TRBJ2-3, with 9 bases lining up with TRBD2. V shed 0 bases, J shed 2 bases, and the junction held 0 bases outside the gene matches. This CDR3 comprises 15 residues. Germline loops: CDR1 MNHEY, CDR2 SVGAGI. CDR3 sequence reads: CASSYSGLATDTQYF. CDR3 bases: TGTGCCAGCAGTTACTCGGGACTAGCCACAGATACGCAGTATTTT.

The chain couples TRBV7-8 to TRBJ1-2; D ambiguous. V was cut by 4 bases and J by 3 bases, with 15 bases left in between. Germline assignment: CDR1 SGHVS and CDR2 FQNEAQ. The CDR3 has 15 amino acids. CDR3 region: CASSSGRGAYYGYTF. Here the CDR3 DNA reads TGTGCCAGCAGCTCCGGTAGAGGAGCTTACTATGGCTACACCTTC.

The chain recombines TRBV10-3 with TRBJ2-1; D perhaps matches TRBD2 (6 bases). The CDR3 consists of 16 residues. Per the germline V gene, CDR1 is ENHRY and CDR2 is SYGVKD. V gave up 6 bases and J gave up 1 base, with 16 bases separating them. The DNA for the CDR3 is TGTGCCATCAGCCGAACCGGCGGGGATTCCTACAATGAGCAGTTCTTC. It codes for CAISRTGGDSYNEQFF.

The chain carries TRBV6-2 or TRBV6-3 and TRBJ1-5; D may be TRBD1 (6 bases). The germline V gene encodes CDR1 MNHEY and CDR2 SVGEGT. This CDR3 comprises 14 residues. The V end lost 2 bases, the J end lost 5 bases, and 10 bases lay between the germline ends. CDR3 nucleotide sequence: TGTGCCAGCAGTTACGCGAGGGGGTATCAGCCCCAGCATTTT. Residues: CASSYARGYQPQHF.

This clone has more than one count but fewer than ten. The V call is TRBV24-1, the J call TRBJ1-4; D is undetermined. Germline CDR1 KGHDR, CDR2 SFDVKD. V was pared by 3 bases and J by 8 bases, with 3 bases between. The CDR3 length is 11 residues. CDR3 bases: TGTGCCACCAGTGATCTCGAAAAACTGTTTTTT. Translation gives CATSDLEKLFF.

This sequence joins TRBV5-1 and TRBJ2-1; 12 bases match TRBD2. CDR3 length: 15 residues. The germline V gene has CDR1 SGHRS and CDR2 YFSETQ. J gave up 4 bases and V 6 bases, and 5 bases lay outside the gene matches. The CDR3: CASNPSGRVYNEQFF. The CDR3 coding sequence is TGCGCCAGCAATCCTAGCGGGAGGGTGTACAATGAGCAGTTCTTC.

The chain is built from TRBV9 and TRBJ2-7, with D maybe TRBD1 (6 bases). Trimming stripped 0 bases from V and 6 bases from J, with 13 bases between. Germline V CDR1 and CDR2: SGDLS, YYNGEE. The CDR3 spans 14 residues. CDR3 region: CASSVVGGGSEQYF. CDR3 coding DNA: TGTGCCAGCAGCGTAGTAGGGGGTGGAAGCGAGCAGTACTTC. Variable domain in full (rest from reference TRBV9 and TRBJ2-7): DSGVTQTPKHLITATGQRVTLRCSPRSGDLSVYWYQQSLDQGLQFLIQYYNGEERAKGNILERFSAQQFPDLHSELNLSSLELGDSALYFCASSVVGGGSEQYFGPGTRLTVT.

The CDR3 DNA sequence: TGTGCCAGCAGCATGGACAGAAACTATGGCTACACCTTC. It encodes CASSMDRNYGYTF. The V and J genes are TRBV5-6 and TRBJ1-2; maybe TRBD1 (6 bases). The CDR3 has 13 amino acids. Germline V lookup: CDR1 SGHDT, CDR2 YYEEEE. Trimming shortened V by 4 bases and J by 2 bases, and 9 bases separated the two germline ends.

V usage is TRBV9 and J usage is TRBJ2-1; 8 bases match TRBD2. J gave up 6 bases and V 3 bases, and 14 bases lay outside the gene matches. Germline V CDR1 and CDR2: SGDLS, YYNGEE. CDR3 size: 17 residues. CDR3 bases: TGTGCCAGCAGCGATAACCCGGGGTCGGCGGGGGGCAATGAGCAGTTCTTC. Amino acids: CASSDNPGSAGGNEQFF.

The CDR3 coding sequence is TGTGCCAGCTCACCACCGCTAGCGGCTTACAATGAGCAGTTCTTC. Translated: CASSPPLAAYNEQFF. The chain has TRBV18 and TRBJ2-1; 7 bases line up with TRBD2. In germline, CDR1 is KGHSH, CDR2 LQKENI. The CDR3 length is 15 residues. The junction had 3 bases not matched to a gene; V was cut back by 0 bases and J by 4 bases.

The rearrangement joins TRBV6-5 to TRBJ1-6; D is ambiguous. Germline CDR1 and CDR2: MNHEY and SVGAGI. Trimming took 7 bases from V and 9 from J, leaving 16 bases between them. The CDR3 covers 14 residues. In DNA form, the CDR3 reads TGTGCCAGCAAAAGGGAGGAGTTCGGTTCACCCCTCCACTTT. Translating gives CASKREEFGSPLHF.

This chain connects TRBV12-3 or TRBV12-4 to TRBJ2-5; D is uncertain. V gave up 6 bases and J gave up 3 bases, with 5 bases separating them. This CDR3 is built from 11 residues. CDR3 in amino acids: CASSREETQYF. The CDR3 bases are TGTGCCAGCAGCCGCGAAGAGACCCAGTACTTC.

Written as DNA, the CDR3 is TGTGCCAGCAGCTGGACAGGGGGCTTCGATCAGCCCCAGCATTTT. As protein: CASSWTGGFDQPQHF. V is TRBV5-8 and J is TRBJ1-5, with 11 nucleotides matching TRBD1. Germline-derived CDR1 and CDR2 are SGHTS and YDEGEE. V dropped 3 bases and J dropped 5; count of bases not matched to a gene: 4. The CDR3 covers 15 residues. The full variable domain, its missing parts supplied by reference TRBV5-8 and TRBJ1-5, is EAGVTQSPTHLIKTRGQQATLRCSPISGHTSVYWYQQALGLGLQFLLWYDEGEERNRGNFPPRFSGRQFPNYSSELNVNALELEDSALYLCASSWTGGFDQPQHFGDGTRLSIL.

The chain employs TRBV5-8 and TRBJ1-1; D gene ambiguous. CDR1 is SGHTS and CDR2 is YDEGEE in the germline V gene. The CDR3 has 11 residues. With 0 bases removed from V and 7 bases from J, the gap between germline ends came to 4 bases. The CDR3 sequence is CASSLDGEAFF. DNA for the CDR3: TGTGCCAGCAGCTTGGACGGTGAAGCTTTCTTT.

The chain carries TRBV4-3 and TRBJ1-3; 9 bases fit TRBD1. The CDR3 is made up of 16 amino acids. J was trimmed by 1 base and V by 2 bases; bases with no gene match: 3. Germline lookup yields CDR1 LGHNA and CDR2 YSLEER. The CDR3 nucleotides read TGCGCCAGCAGCCAATCCGGGACAGGGTCTGGAAACACCATATATTTT. Protein: CASSQSGTGSGNTIYF.

The rearrangement links TRBV30 to TRBJ1-2; TRBD1 is a possible D gene (5 bases). Trimming stripped 5 bases from V and 1 base from J, with 17 bases between. CDR3 length equals 15 residues. The germline V gene has CDR1 GTSNPN and CDR2 SVGIG (reference sequence). The CDR3 loop is CAWAPGGTNNYGYTF. CDR3 coding DNA: TGTGCCTGGGCCCCCGGGGGGACTAATAACTATGGCTACACCTTC.